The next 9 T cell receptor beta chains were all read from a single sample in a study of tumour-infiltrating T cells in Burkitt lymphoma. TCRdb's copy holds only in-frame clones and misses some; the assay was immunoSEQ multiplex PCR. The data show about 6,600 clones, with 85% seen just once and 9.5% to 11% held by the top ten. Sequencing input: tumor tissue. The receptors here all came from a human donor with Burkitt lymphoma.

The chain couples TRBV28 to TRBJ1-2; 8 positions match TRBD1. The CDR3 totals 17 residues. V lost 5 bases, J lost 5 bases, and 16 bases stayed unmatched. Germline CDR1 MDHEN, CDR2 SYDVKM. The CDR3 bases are TGTGCCAGCAGTCAAACTTTCTTGGGACAGGAGATTTATGGCTACACCTTC. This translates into CASSQTFLGQEIYGYTF.

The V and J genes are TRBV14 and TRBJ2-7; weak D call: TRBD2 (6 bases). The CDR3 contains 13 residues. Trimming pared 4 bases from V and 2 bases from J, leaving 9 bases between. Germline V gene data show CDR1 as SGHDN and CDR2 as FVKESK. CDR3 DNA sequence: TGTGCCAGCAGCCCGGGACTCACCTACGAGCAGTACTTC. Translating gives CASSPGLTYEQYF.

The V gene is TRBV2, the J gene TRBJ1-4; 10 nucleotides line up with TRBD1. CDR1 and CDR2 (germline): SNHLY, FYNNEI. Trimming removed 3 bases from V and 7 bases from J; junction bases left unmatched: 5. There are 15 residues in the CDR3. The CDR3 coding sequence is TGTGCCAGCAGTGATCGACAGGGGGCCATTGAAAAACTGTTTTTT. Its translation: CASSDRQGAIEKLFF.

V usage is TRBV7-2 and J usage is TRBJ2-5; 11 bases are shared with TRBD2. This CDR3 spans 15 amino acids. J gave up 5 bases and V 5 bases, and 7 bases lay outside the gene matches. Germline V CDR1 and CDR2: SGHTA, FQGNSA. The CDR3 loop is CASSQGLAVRETQYF. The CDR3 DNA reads TGTGCCAGCAGCCAGGGACTAGCGGTTAGGGAGACCCAGTACTTC.

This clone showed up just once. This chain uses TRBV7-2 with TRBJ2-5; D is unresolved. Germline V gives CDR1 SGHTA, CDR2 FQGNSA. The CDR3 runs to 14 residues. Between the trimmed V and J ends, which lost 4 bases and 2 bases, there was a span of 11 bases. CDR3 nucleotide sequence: TGTGCCAGCAGCTCATCCGGGCCACAAGAGACCCAGTACTTC. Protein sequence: CASSSSGPQETQYF. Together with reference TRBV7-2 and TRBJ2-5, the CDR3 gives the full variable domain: GAGVSQSPSNKVTEKGKDVELRCDPISGHTALYWYRQSLGQGLEFLIYFQGNSAPDKSGLPSDRFSAERTGGSVSTLTIQRTQQEDSAVYLCASSSSGPQETQYFGPGTRLLVL.

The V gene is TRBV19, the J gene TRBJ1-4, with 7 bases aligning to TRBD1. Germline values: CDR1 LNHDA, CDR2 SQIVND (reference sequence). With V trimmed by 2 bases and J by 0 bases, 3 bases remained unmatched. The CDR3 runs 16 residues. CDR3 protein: CASSIPGQTTNEKLFF. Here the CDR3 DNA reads TGTGCCAGTAGTATACCGGGACAGACAACTAATGAAAAACTGTTTTTT.

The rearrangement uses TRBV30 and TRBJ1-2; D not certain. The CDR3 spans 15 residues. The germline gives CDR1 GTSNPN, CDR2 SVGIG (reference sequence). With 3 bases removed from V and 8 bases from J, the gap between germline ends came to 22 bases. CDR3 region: CAWRQAGTSIWGYTF. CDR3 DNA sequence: TGTGCCTGGAGGCAAGCCGGAACCTCAATATGGGGCTACACCTTC. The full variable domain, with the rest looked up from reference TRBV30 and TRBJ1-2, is SQTIHQWPATLVQPVGSPLSLECTVEGTSNPNLYWYRQAAGRGLQLLFYSVGIGQISSEVPQNLSASRPQDRQFILSSKKLLLSDSGFYLCAWRQAGTSIWGYTFGSGTRLTVV.

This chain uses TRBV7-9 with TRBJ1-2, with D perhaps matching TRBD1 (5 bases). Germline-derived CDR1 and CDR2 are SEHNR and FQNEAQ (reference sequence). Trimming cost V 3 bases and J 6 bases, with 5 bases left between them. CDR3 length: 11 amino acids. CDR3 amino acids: CASSLTDGYTF. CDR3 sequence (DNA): TGTGCCAGCAGCTTGACAGATGGCTACACCTTC.

CDR3 DNA: TGTGCCAGCAGTTACCGTCCGGGGGTTGTGTACACTGAAGCTTTCTTT. It encodes CASSYRPGVVYTEAFF. The rearrangement uses TRBV6-5 and TRBJ1-1; D is perhaps TRBD1 (5 bases). V lost 2 bases and J 3 bases, leaving 16 bases between the germline ends. CDR1 MNHEY and CDR2 SVGAGI come from the germline V gene. The CDR3 spans 16 residues.